These 4 T cell receptor beta chains were all obtained from the same sample, sequenced in a study of T cells in Graves' hyperthyroidism and ophthalmopathy. TCR beta CDR3 regions were amplified from RNA. First-round RT-PCR targeting the TCR CDR3 was performed with the HTBI primer set. Each CDR3 protein gets one entry after TCRdb re-called the multiplex PCR reads with MiXCR. This table holds roughly 350,000 distinct CDR3 sequences, around 13% found once. Input material: blood. The receptors were sampled from a young woman with Graves' hyperthyroidism.

This clonotype has ten or more counts. The V and J genes are TRBV12-3 or TRBV12-4 and TRBJ2-2; D is possibly TRBD2 (6 bases). V was clipped by 2 bases and J by 0 bases, with 7 bases between them. The CDR3 has 15 amino acids. The CDR3 nucleotides read TGTGCCAGCAGTTTATCTAGCGCGAACACCGGGGAGCTGTTTTTT. Encoded protein: CASSLSSANTGELFF.

This clonotype was seen repeatedly, ten times or more. The V call is TRBV6-1, the J call TRBJ2-1, with D tentatively TRBD2 (6 bases). Germline lookup yields CDR1 MNHNS and CDR2 SASEGT. The CDR3 sequence is 14 residues long. V lost 5 bases and J lost 7, with 15 bases in between. In DNA form, the CDR3 reads TGTGCCAGCAGTCGGGACTCCCACCTTAATGAGCAGTTCTTC. It encodes CASSRDSHLNEQFF.

This clonotype was counted at least ten times. The rearrangement joins TRBV7-4 to TRBJ1-2; D not resolved. The V end lost 3 bases, the J end lost 4 bases, and 12 bases lay between the germline ends. CDR3 length: 14 residues. Germline CDR1 and CDR2: SGHVT and SQSDAQ. The CDR3 is CASSFPTGSYGYTF. The CDR3 DNA is TGTGCCAGCAGCTTCCCGACCGGAAGCTATGGCTACACCTTC.

This clonotype was observed at least ten times. V is TRBV2 and J is TRBJ1-4; no clear D gene. Germline V gene lookup returns CDR1 SNHLY and CDR2 FYNNEI. The CDR3 contains 11 residues. Trimming left V 6 bases short and J 10 bases short, with 9 bases between. The CDR3 DNA is TGTGCCAGCAGGGGCGAAGGAAAACTGTTTTTT. It codes for CASRGEGKLFF.